This entry is about one T cell receptor beta chain. The data were obtained in a study of T cell responses to AZD1222 COVID-19 vaccine. Trimming pared 0 bases from V and 1 base from J, leaving 10 bases between. This CDR3 contains 15 residues. CDR1 is SGHRS and CDR2 is YFSETQ in the germline V gene. Repertoires were generated with immunoSEQ multiplex PCR, while TCRdb's copy carries only in-frame clones and drops some. The sample includes some 150,000 clones, around 91% seen only once; the top ten take approximately 4.5%. This sequence joins TRBV5-1 and TRBJ1-1; no firm D call. This sequence originates from an adult in good health. The sequencing used peripheral blood, collected on day 0 of AZD1222 vaccination. The DNA of the CDR3 is TGCGCCAGCAGCTTGGCCGGGCAGGAGAACACTGAAGCTTTCTTT. Protein sequence: CASSLAGQENTEAFF.